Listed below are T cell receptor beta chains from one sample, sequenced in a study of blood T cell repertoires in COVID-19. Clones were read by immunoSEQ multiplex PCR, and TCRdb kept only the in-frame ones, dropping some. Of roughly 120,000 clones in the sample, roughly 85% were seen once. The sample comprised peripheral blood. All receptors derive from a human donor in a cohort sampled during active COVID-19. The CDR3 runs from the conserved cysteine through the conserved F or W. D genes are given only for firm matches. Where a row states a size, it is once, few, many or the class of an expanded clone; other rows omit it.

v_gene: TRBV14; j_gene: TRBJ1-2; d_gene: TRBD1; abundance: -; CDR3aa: CASSPRDRENYGYTF; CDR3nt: TGTGCCAGCAGCCCGCGGGACAGGGAGAACTATGGCTACACCTTC
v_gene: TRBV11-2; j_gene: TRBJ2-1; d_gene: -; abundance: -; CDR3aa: CASRLFTTGSGEQFF; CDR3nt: TGTGCCAGCAGATTATTCACCACAGGGTCTGGTGAGCAGTTCTTC
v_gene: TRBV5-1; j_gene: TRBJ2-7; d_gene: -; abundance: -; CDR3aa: CASSSQAASYEQYF; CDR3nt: TGCGCCAGCAGTAGTCAGGCCGCGTCCTACGAGCAGTACTTC
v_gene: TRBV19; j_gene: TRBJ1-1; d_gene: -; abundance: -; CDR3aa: CASSIGAADTEAFF; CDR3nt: TGTGCCAGTAGTATAGGAGCTGCGGACACTGAAGCTTTCTTT
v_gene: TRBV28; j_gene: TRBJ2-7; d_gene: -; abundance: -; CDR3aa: CASRLTTGYEQYF; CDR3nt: TGTGCCAGCAGGCTAACGACAGGTTACGAGCAGTACTTC
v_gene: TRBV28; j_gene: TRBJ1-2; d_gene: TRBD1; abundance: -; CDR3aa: CATHPRTGEYGYTF; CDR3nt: TGTGCCACACACCCCCGGACAGGAGAGTATGGCTACACCTTC
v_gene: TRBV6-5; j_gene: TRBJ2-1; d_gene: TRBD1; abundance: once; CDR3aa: CASSYRTGAFNEQFF; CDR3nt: TGTGCCAGCAGTTACCGGACAGGGGCATTTAATGAGCAGTTCTTC
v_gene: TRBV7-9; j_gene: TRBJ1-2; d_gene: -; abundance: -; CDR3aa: CASSFFFSFNNYNGYTF; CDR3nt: TGTGCCAGCAGCTTCTTCTTCAGTTTTAATAACTATAATGGCTACACCTTC
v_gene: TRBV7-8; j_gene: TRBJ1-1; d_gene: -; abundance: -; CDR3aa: CASSLSGTEAFF; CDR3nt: TGTGCCAGCAGCCTGTCCGGGACAGAAGCTTTCTTT
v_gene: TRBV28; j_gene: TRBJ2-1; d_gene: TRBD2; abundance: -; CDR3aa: CASSFEEASGRATEQFF; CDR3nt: TGTGCCAGCAGTTTTGAGGAAGCTAGCGGGAGGGCCACTGAGCAGTTCTTC
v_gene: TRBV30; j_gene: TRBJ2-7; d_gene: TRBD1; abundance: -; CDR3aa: CAWRLGRGPYEQYF; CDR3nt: TGTGCCTGGCGCCTAGGAAGGGGGCCCTACGAGCAGTACTTC
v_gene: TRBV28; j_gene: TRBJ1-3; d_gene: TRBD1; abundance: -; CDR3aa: CASSLPRTGVLSGNTIYF; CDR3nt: TGTGCCAGCAGTTTACCTCGAACAGGGGTCCTCTCTGGAAACACCATATATTTT
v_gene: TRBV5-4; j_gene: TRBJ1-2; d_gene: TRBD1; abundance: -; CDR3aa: CASSPDGQDNTF; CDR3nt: TGTGCCAGCAGCCCGGACGGACAGGACAACACCTTC
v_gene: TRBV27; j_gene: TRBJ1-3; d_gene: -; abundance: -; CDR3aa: CASSRRGDSGNTIYF; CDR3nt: TGTGCCAGCAGTCGGCGGGGCGACTCTGGAAACACCATATATTTT
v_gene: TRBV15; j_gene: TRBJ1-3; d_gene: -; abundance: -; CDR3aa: CATSRAGVSGNTIYF; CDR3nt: TGTGCCACCAGCAGAGCAGGGGTTTCTGGAAACACCATATATTTT
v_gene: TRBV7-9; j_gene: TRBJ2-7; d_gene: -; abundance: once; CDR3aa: CASSLKQESYEQYF; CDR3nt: TGTGCCAGCAGCTTAAAACAGGAAAGCTACGAGCAGTACTTC
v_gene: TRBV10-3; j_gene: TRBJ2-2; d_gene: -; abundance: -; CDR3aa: CAISESPNTGELFF; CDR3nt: TGTGCCATCAGTGAAAGCCCGAACACCGGGGAGCTGTTTTTT
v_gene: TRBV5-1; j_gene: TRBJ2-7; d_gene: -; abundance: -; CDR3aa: CASSLMGNVQRTYEQYF; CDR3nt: TGCGCCAGCAGCTTGATGGGTAACGTGCAGCGGACCTACGAGCAGTACTTC
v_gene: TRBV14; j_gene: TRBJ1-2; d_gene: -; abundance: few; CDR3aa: CASSPPNPHMGAYGYTF; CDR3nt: TGTGCCAGCAGCCCCCCTAATCCTCACATGGGGGCCTATGGCTACACCTTC
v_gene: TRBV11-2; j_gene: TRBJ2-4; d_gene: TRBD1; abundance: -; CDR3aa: CASSLTGVAKNIQYF; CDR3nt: TGTGCCAGCAGTCTTACAGGGGTAGCCAAAAACATTCAGTACTTC
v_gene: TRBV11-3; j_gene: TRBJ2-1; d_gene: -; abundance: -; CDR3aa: CASSLGSSSYNEQFF; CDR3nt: TGTGCCAGCAGCTTAGGGTCGAGCTCCTACAATGAGCAGTTCTTC
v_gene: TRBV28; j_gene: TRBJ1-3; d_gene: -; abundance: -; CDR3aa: CASRTGARSGNTIYF; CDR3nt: TGTGCCAGCAGAACTGGGGCCCGCTCTGGAAACACCATATATTTT
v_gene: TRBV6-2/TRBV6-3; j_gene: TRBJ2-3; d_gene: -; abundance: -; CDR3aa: CASSYFSRTDTQYF; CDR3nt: TGTGCCAGCAGTTACTTTTCCCGGACAGATACGCAGTATTTT
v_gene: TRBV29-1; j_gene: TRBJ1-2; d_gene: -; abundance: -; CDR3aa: CSVTGSYGYTF; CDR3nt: TGCAGCGTAACAGGGAGCTATGGCTACACCTTC
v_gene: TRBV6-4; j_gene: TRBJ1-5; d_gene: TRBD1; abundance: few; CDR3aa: CASSARGTGHNQPQHF; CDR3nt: TGTGCCAGCAGTGCCCGTGGGACAGGTCATAATCAGCCCCAGCATTTT
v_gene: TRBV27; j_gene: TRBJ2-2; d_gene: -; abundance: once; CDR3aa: CASTTDSAGELFF; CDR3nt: TGTGCCAGCACTACCGACAGTGCCGGGGAGCTGTTTTTT
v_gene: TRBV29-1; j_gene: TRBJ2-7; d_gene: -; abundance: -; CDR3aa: CSVEVSQFGEQYF; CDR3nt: TGCAGCGTTGAAGTGTCACAGTTCGGCGAGCAGTACTTC
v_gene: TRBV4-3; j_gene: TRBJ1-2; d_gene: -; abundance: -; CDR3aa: CASSQDAATYGYTF; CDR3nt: TGCGCCAGCAGCCAAGATGCGGCAACCTATGGCTACACCTTC
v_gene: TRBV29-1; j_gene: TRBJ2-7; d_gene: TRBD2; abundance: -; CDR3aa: CSVHLTSGTYYEQYF; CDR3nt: TGCAGCGTTCATCTGACTAGCGGTACTTACTACGAGCAGTACTTC
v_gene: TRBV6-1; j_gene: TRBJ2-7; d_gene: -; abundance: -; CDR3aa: CASSELQGSYEQYF; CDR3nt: TGTGCCAGCAGTGAACTTCAGGGATCCTACGAGCAGTACTTC
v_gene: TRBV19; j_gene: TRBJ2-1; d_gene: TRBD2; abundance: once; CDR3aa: CASTGEGTRNEQFF; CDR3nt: TGTGCCAGTACCGGGGAGGGGACGAGAAATGAGCAGTTCTTC
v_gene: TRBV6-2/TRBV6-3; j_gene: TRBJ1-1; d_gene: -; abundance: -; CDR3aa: CASSTPGLFEAFF; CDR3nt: TGTGCCAGCAGTACCCCAGGGTTGTTTGAAGCTTTCTTT
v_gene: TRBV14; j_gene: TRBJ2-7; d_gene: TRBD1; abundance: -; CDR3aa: CASSPRQGSYEQYF; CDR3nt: TGTGCCAGCAGTCCCCGACAGGGGTCCTACGAGCAGTACTTC
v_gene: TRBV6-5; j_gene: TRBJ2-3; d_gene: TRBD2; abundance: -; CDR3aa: CASSYSPSGGPDTQYF; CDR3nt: TGTGCCAGCAGTTACTCTCCAAGCGGGGGGCCAGATACGCAGTATTTT
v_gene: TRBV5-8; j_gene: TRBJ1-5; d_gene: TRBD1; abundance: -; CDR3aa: CASPRPGQGRSNQPQHF; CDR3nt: TGTGCCAGCCCCCGCCCGGGACAGGGACGTAGCAATCAGCCCCAGCATTTT
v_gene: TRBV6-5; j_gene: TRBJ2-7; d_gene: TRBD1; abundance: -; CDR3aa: CASSYSWGQGTYEQYF; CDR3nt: TGTGCCAGCAGTTACTCTTGGGGACAGGGAACCTACGAGCAGTACTTC
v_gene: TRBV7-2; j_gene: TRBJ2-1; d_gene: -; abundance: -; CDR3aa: CASSLGSYNEQFF; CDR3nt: TGTGCCAGCAGCTTAGGTAGCTACAATGAGCAGTTCTTC
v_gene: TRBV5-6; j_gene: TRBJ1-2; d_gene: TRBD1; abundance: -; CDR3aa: CASSSGTGTYGYTF; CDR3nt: TGTGCCAGCAGCTCCGGGACAGGCACATATGGCTACACCTTC
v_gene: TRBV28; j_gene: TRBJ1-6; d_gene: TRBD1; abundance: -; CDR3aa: CASSRIGGGAGSFSPLHF; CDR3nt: TGTGCCAGCAGTCGCATCGGAGGGGGCGCAGGGTCCTTTTCACCCCTCCACTTT
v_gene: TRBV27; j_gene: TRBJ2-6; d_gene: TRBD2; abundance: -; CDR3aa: CASSLWASGVSGANVLTF; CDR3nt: TGTGCCAGCAGTTTATGGGCTAGCGGGGTCTCTGGGGCCAACGTCCTGACTTTC
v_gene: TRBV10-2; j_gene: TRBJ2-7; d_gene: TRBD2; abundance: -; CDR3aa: CASSPPAGVSSYEQYF; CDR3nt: TGCGCCAGCAGTCCCCCGGCGGGAGTTTCCTCCTACGAGCAGTACTTC
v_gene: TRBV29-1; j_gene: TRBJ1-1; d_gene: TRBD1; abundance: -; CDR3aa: CSVNEGGNTEAFF; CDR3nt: TGCAGCGTTAATGAAGGGGGCAACACTGAAGCTTTCTTT
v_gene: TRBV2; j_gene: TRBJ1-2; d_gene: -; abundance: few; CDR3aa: CAKYRPPIWNYGYTF; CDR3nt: TGTGCCAAATACAGGCCCCCCATCTGGAACTATGGCTACACCTTC
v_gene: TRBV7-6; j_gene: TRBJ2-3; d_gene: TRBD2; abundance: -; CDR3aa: CASSPGGSTHTQYF; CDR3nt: TGTGCCAGCAGCCCCGGGGGGAGCACACATACGCAGTATTTT
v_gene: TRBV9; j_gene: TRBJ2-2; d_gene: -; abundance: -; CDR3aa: CASSVGPNTGELFF; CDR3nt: TGTGCCAGCAGCGTAGGGCCGAACACCGGGGAGCTGTTTTTT
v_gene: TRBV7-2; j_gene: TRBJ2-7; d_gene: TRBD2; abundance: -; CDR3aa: CASSSKAGLAGGPSYEQYF; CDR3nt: TGTGCCAGCAGCTCAAAGGCCGGACTAGCGGGGGGGCCTTCCTACGAGCAGTACTTC
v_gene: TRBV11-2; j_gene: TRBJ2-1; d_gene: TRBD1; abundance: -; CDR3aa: CASSLYYRGQGYNEQFF; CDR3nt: TGTGCCAGCAGCTTGTACTACCGCGGACAGGGCTACAATGAGCAGTTCTTC
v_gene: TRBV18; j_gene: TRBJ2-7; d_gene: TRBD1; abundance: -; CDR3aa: CASSPGQGLGEQYF; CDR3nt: TGTGCCAGCTCACCGGGACAGGGGCTTGGCGAGCAGTACTTC
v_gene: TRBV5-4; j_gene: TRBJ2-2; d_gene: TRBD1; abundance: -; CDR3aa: CASSSTRGPNTGELFF; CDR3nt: TGTGCCAGCAGCTCTACCAGGGGGCCGAACACCGGGGAGCTGTTTTTT
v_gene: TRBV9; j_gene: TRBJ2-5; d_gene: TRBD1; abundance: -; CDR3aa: CASSVGTGGLWETQYF; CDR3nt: TGTGCCAGCAGCGTGGGTACAGGGGGGCTATGGGAGACCCAGTACTTC
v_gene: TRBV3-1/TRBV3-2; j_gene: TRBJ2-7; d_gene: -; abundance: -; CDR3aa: CASSPTGELNEQYF; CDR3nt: TGTGCCAGCAGCCCGACAGGAGAACTTAACGAGCAGTACTTC
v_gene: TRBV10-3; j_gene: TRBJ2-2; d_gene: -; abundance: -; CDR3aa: CAISDPGQGGAGELFF; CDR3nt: TGTGCCATCAGTGACCCTGGCCAGGGCGGGGCCGGGGAGCTGTTTTTT